This TCR beta chain stems from a study of cytomegalovirus exposure and HLA in healthy donors. PCR amplification relied on 60 Vbeta primers (plus 13 Jbeta primers). TCRdb's table, derived via immunoSEQ multiplex PCR, lists solely in-frame clones and lacks some. The data hold around 250,000 clones, with 81% observed a single time. Per the germline V gene, CDR1 is SEHNR and CDR2 is FQNEAQ (reference sequence). V lost 2 bases and J lost 3, with 7 bases in between. This CDR3 is 13 amino acids long. The genes are TRBV7-9 and TRBJ2-5; D may be TRBD1 (5 bases). This TCR derives from a woman aged 55-69 years in good health and CMV-seropositive. The sequenced material came from PBMCs. The CDR3 DNA reads TGTGCCAGCAGCTTAATAGGGGAAGAGACCCAGTACTTC. Translation gives CASSLIGEETQYF.